The 7 T cell receptor beta chains below come from one sample, sequenced in a study of blood T cell repertoires in COVID-19. The method was immunoSEQ multiplex PCR; TCRdb's version includes in-frame clones alone and lacks a portion of them. The sample yields roughly 200,000 clones, about 90% seen once. Sequenced material: peripheral blood. These receptor sequences come from a man aged 18-30 years with active or convalescent COVID-19.

The rearrangement joins TRBV15 to TRBJ2-7; 11 nucleotides match TRBD2. The germline V gene encodes CDR1 LNHNV and CDR2 YYDKDF (reference sequence). CDR3 length: 16 residues. J lost 4 bases, V lost 1 base, and 6 bases had no gene match. The CDR3 loop reads CATSRASTSGSYEQYF. DNA for the CDR3: TGTGCCACCAGCAGAGCTTCTACTAGCGGGAGTTACGAGCAGTACTTC.

This CDR3 reads CASSEGHNNSPLHF. CDR3 DNA sequence: TGTGCCAGCAGCGAGGGACACAATAATTCACCCCTCCACTTT. This rearrangement joins TRBV13 to TRBJ1-6; tentative D call: TRBD1 (6 bases). Looked up from germline, CDR1 is PRHDT and CDR2 is FYEKMQ (reference sequence). V was shortened by 5 bases and J by 5 bases, with 10 bases between the two germline ends. The CDR3 loop spans 14 amino acids. The full variable domain, its missing parts supplied by reference TRBV13 and TRBJ1-6, is AAGVIQSPRHLIKEKRETATLKCYPIPRHDTVYWYQQGPGQDPQFLISFYEKMQSDKGSIPDRFSAQQFSDYHSELNMSSLELGDSALYFCASSEGHNNSPLHFGNGTRLTVT.

This chain links TRBV7-2 with TRBJ2-3; D may be TRBD2 (6 bases). The CDR3 runs to 15 residues. CDR1 SGHTA and CDR2 FQGNSA come from the germline V gene. Trimming stripped 0 bases from V and 3 bases from J, with 10 bases between. CDR3 in amino acids: CASSLAAGTTDTQYF. The DNA for the CDR3 is TGTGCCAGCAGCTTAGCCGCGGGAACGACAGATACGCAGTATTTT.

V usage is TRBV19 and J usage is TRBJ1-3, with 7 positions matching TRBD1. The V segment lost 5 bases and the J segment 4 bases; nucleotides outside the gene matches: 11. Germline CDR1 LNHDA, CDR2 SQIVND (reference sequence). This CDR3 is built from 16 residues. The CDR3 loop reads CASSEKTGFLGNTIYF. In nucleotides, the CDR3 is TGTGCCAGTAGTGAAAAGACAGGGTTCCTAGGAAACACCATATATTTT. Together with reference TRBV19 and TRBJ1-3, the CDR3 gives the full variable domain: DGGITQSPKYLFRKEGQNVTLSCEQNLNHDAMYWYRQDPGQGLRLIYYSQIVNDFQKGDIAEGYSVSREKKESFPLTVTSAQKNPTAFYLCASSEKTGFLGNTIYFGEGSWLTVV.

The rearrangement uses TRBV10-3 and TRBJ2-3, with no clear D. Trimming left V 4 bases short and J 2 bases short, with 16 bases between. This CDR3 contains 16 residues. From germline, CDR1 is ENHRY and CDR2 SYGVKD. The CDR3 DNA sequence: TGTGCCATCAGTGGAGGTCCTAACGGAGACACAGATACGCAGTATTTT. Translated, it gives CAISGGPNGDTDTQYF.

The table lists this clone with a count of one. The chain carries TRBV3-1 (or the pseudogene TRBV3-2) and TRBJ2-2; 10 nucleotides agree with TRBD2. The germline CDR1 and CDR2 sequences are LGHDT and YNNKEL (reference sequence). The CDR3 contains 15 residues. Trimming removed 7 bases from V and 6 bases from J; junction bases left unmatched: 8. The CDR3 nucleotides read TGTGCCAGCACCCCGGGACTAGCGATGCCCGGGGAGCTGTTTTTT. Its translation is CASTPGLAMPGELFF.

The CDR3 DNA reads as TGTGCCAGTAGTATAGTACAGGGCAATCAGCCCCAGCATTTT. Amino acid sequence: CASSIVQGNQPQHF. This chain uses TRBV19 with TRBJ1-5, with D possibly matching TRBD1 (5 bases). Trimming pared 1 base from V and 2 bases from J, leaving 6 bases between. This CDR3 has 14 residues. Germline-derived CDR1 and CDR2 are LNHDA and SQIVND (reference sequence). Variable domain in full (rest from reference TRBV19 and TRBJ1-5): DGGITQSPKYLFRKEGQNVTLSCEQNLNHDAMYWYRQDPGQGLRLIYYSQIVNDFQKGDIAEGYSVSREKKESFPLTVTSAQKNPTAFYLCASSIVQGNQPQHFGDGTRLSIL.